This record concerns one T cell receptor (beta chain) sequence. Its antigen is unknown. No quality values exist for individual bases; no much larger clone is one base distant. The germline V gene yields SGHAT for CDR1 and FQNNGV for CDR2. V gives up 3 bases and J gives up 0 bases, and the segment between their germline ends measures 11 bases. Measured from the cysteine to the phenylalanine, the CDR3 is 16 residues long. CDR3 DNA only is kept here, 48 bases in frame from base 1. The sample is drawn from a study of shared clonotypes between healthy human individuals (dated by TCRdb to the early 2020s). Turning to the overall study: The cohort included a few men and a couple of women between 18 and 49 years of age. For each donor, three plates each were used for CD4 naive and CD4 memory, two plates were used for CD8 naive, and one plate was used for CD8 memory. To estimate repertoire size and how much clonotypes are shared between individuals, the study performed deep sequencing of blood TCR repertoires from a few healthy adults. To increase sequencing depth and limit assay-specific biases, different laboratories used diverse techniques to prepare libraries and sequence TCR repertoires. Leukapheresis yielded between about 0.85 and 10 billion PBMCs per donor. Study-wide conclusions, independent of this receptor: Across a few donors, approximately 4.6% of naive CD4, approximately 4% of naive CD8, roughly 2.3% of memory CD4, and over 0.35% of memory CD8 clonotypes were shared. Rarefaction of sorted-subset datasets indicated incomplete sequencing despite the large sequencing depth. Clonotypes shared by all four sorted-subset donors showed higher generation probabilities than non-shared clonotypes. Based on pairwise subsampling, the degree of clonotype sharing among donors was expected to be affected by sequencing depth. Larger estimated clonotype richness was generally found for naive subsets than for memory subsets. Sampling was restricted to blood, and TCR repertoires in tissues likely differ from the TCR repertoires found in blood. The genetic and exposure-history diversity represented was limited by the small number of donors.

Healthy HIV-negative adults with no recently reported acute infections or vaccinations were included as donors. Every donor was a Caucasian adult residing in Nashville, Tennessee, USA. CD4+ T cells were enriched by magnetic negative selection; naive cells were then positively selected on CD45RA, and the negative fraction formed the memory subset. Blood was obtained by leukapheresis, after which PBMCs were separated by Ficoll-Histopaque density gradient centrifugation and cryopreserved in liquid nitrogen vapor phase. Purity and quantity of every magnetically sorted T cell population were checked by analytical flow cytometry. From each sorted fraction, genomic DNA was isolated and quantified by UV absorbance on a Nanodrop 2000c. Using the deep immunoSEQ assay, TCR CDR3 regions were amplified from genomic DNA by multiplex PCR. For each cell subset, the extracted genomic DNA was distributed evenly across all wells of several immunoSEQ 96-well plates, and each plate served as one replicate. For sorted subsets, roughly 200 ng of genomic DNA, equivalent to some 30,000 T cell genomes, went into each replicate PCR. Purified libraries were quantified with a Qubit 3.0 fluorometer, sized on a Bioanalyzer 2100, and re-quantified with the KAPA Library Quantification kit. Each immunoSEQ 96-well plate was sequenced on its own single-read 150-cycle Illumina NextSeq 550 flow cell. In the authors' own workflow: Because only junctional sequences without quality scores were contained in the immunoSEQ output, filtering matching that applied to full-length reads could not be performed. Sequences were annotated with PyIR, a Python wrapper for IgBLAST v1.9, and V/J genes and CDR3 were assigned using IMGT germline references. Any read was removed if the V/J assignment was weak (E-value above 1e-6), the CDR3 was missing, or the read contained stop codons, out-of-frame junctions, or ambiguous translated residues. V3J clonotypes were defined as sequences sharing an identical inferred V gene, J gene, and CDR3 amino acid sequence. The percentage overlap between two repertoires was calculated by dividing the number of shared unique clonotypes by the size of the smaller repertoire. Repertoire richness was assessed with RTK rarefaction, the Chao1 estimator, and Recon v2.1 estimates of unobserved clonotypes. Generation probabilities for all TCRbeta clonotypes obtained by the gDNA method from a handful of donors were computed using OLGA. Drawn from immuneACCESS, this table holds only the in-frame rearrangements with V and J called that TCRdb kept. Clones are partly lost; checked studies trace under half to an unresolved V gene and leave the rest unexplained. V, J and clone size are those of that table, while D and trimming were read from the DNA. In this sample the table shows some 2,400,000 clones, approximately 96% of which occur a single time. The top ten constitute over 0.1% of the sample.

Sequencing input: naive CD4+ T cells sorted from blood. The cell subset or site tag for this specimen amounts to: CD45RA+ positively selected. The V and J segments used are TRBV11-2 and TRBJ1-4, with TRBD1 perhaps the D gene, on 6 matching bases. This clonotype was obtained from a man aged 18 to 35 in good health. Here the CDR3 is given as CASSLGGWTTNEKLFF. The base sequence is TGTGCCAGCAGCTTGGGGGGCTGGACAACTAATGAAAAACTGTTTTTT.